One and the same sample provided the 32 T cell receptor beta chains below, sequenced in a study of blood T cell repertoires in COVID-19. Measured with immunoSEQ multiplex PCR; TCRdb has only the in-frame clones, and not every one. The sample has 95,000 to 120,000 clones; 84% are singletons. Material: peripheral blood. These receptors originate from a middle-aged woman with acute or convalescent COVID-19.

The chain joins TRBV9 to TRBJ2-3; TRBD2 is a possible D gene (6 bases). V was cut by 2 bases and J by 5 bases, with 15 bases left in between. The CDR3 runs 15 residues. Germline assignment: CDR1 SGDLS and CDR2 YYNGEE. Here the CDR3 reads CASSVMTRSLDTQYF. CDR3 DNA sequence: TGTGCCAGCAGCGTCATGACTAGGTCGCTAGATACGCAGTATTTT.

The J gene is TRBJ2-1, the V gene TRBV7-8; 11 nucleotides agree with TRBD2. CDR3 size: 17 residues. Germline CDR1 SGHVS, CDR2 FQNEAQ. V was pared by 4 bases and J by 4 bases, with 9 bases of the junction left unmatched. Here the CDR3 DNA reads TGTGCCAGCAGCTCGGAACTAGCGGGGGAGATATACAATGAGCAGTTCTTC. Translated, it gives CASSSELAGEIYNEQFF.

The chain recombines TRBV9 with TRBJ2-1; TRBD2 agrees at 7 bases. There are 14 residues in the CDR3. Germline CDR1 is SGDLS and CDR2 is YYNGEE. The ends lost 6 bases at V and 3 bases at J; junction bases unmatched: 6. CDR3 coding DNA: TGTGCCAGCACCCTTTCTAGCGGCTACAATGAGCAGTTCTTC. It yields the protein CASTLSSGYNEQFF.

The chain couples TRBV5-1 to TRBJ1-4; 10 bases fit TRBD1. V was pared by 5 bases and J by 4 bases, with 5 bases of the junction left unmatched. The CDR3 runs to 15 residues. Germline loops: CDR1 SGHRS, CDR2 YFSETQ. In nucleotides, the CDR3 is TGCGCCAGCAGAGACAGGGGGCTTGATAATGAAAAACTGTTTTTT. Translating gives CASRDRGLDNEKLFF.

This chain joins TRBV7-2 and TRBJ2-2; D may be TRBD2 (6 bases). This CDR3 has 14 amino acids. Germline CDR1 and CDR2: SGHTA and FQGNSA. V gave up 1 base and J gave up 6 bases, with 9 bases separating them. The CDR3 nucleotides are TGTGCCAGCAGCTTAGGCGGGGCCCCCGGGGAGCTGTTTTTT. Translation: CASSLGGAPGELFF.

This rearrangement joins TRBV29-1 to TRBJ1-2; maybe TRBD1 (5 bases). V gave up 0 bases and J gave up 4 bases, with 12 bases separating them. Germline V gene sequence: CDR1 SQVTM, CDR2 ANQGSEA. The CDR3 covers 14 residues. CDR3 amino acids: CSVEDVGALYGYTF. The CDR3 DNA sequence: TGCAGCGTTGAAGATGTAGGGGCCCTCTATGGCTACACCTTC.

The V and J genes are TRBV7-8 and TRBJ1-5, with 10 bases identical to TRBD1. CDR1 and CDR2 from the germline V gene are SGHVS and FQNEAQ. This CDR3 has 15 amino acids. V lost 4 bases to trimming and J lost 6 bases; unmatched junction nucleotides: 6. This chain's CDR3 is CASSYRDRGSQPQHF. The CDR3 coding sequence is TGTGCCAGCAGCTACCGGGACAGGGGCAGTCAGCCCCAGCATTTT.

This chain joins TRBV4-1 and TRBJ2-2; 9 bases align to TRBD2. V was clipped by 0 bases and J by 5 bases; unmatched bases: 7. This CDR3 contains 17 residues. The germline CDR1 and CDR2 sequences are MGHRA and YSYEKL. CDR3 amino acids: CASSQDIGGGATGELFF. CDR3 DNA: TGCGCCAGCAGCCAAGATATAGGCGGGGGGGCGACCGGGGAGCTGTTTTTT.

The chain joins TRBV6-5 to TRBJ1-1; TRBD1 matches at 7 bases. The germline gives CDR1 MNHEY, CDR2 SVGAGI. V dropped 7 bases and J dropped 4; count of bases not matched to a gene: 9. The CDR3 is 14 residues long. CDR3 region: CASIRTGGGTEAFF. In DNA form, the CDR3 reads TGTGCCAGCATTCGGACAGGAGGGGGCACTGAAGCTTTCTTT.

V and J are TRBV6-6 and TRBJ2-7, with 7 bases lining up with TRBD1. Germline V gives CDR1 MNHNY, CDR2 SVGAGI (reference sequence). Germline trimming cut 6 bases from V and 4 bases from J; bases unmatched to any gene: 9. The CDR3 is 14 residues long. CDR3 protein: CASSLKQGLYEQYF. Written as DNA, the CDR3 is TGTGCCAGCAGCTTAAAACAGGGGTTGTACGAGCAGTACTTC.

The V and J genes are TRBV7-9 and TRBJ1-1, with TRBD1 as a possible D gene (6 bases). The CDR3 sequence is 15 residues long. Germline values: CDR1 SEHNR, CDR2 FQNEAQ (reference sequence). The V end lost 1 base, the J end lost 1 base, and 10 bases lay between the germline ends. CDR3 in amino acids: CASSLVRTENTEAFF. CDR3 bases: TGTGCCAGCAGCTTAGTAAGGACAGAGAACACTGAAGCTTTCTTT.

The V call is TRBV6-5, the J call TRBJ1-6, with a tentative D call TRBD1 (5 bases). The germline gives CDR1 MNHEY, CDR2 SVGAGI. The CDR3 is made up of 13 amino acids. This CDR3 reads CAAGRERDSPLHF. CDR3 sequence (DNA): TGTGCTGCGGGGCGGGAAAGGGATTCACCCCTCCACTTT.

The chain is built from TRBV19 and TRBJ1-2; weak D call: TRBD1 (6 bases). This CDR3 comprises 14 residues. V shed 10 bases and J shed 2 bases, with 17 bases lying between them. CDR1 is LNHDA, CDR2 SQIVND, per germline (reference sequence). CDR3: CATGVHRENYGYTF. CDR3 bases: TGTGCCACTGGGGTCCACAGGGAAAACTATGGCTACACCTTC.

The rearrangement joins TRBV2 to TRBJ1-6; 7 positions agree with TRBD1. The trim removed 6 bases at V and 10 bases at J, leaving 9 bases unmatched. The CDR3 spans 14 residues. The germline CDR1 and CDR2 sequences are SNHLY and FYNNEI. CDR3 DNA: TGTGCCAGCAGGGGACAGTTAATCGGCTCACCCCTCCACTTT. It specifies CASRGQLIGSPLHF. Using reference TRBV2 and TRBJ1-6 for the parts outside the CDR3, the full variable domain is EPEVTQTPSHQVTQMGQEVILRCVPISNHLYFYWYRQILGQKVEFLVSFYNNEISEKSEIFDDQFSVERPDGSNFTLKIRSTKLEDSAMYFCASRGQLIGSPLHFGNGTRLTVT.

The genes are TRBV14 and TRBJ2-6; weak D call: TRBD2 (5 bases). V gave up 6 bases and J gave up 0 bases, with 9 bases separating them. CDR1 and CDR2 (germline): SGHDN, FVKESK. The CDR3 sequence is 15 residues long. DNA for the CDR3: TGTGCCAGCAGGAAAGCGGTCTCTGGGGCCAACGTCCTGACTTTC. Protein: CASRKAVSGANVLTF.

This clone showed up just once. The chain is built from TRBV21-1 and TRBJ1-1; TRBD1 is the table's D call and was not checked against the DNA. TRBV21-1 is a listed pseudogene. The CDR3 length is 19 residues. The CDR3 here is CASSNHDRGRFEVNTEAFF. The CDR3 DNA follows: TGTGCCAGCAGCAACCACGACAGGGGGCGATTTGAGGTGAACACTGAAGCTTTCTTT.

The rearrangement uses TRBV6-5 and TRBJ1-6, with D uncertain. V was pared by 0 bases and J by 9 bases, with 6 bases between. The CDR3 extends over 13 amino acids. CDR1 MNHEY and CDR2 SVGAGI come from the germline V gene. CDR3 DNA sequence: TGTGCCAGCAGTTACTCGGCAGGTTCACCCCTCCACTTT. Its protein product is CASSYSAGSPLHF.

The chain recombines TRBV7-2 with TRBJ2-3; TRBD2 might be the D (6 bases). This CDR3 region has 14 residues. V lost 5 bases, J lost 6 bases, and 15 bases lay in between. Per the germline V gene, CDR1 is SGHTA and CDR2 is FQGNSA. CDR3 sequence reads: CASSPGGFGDTQYF. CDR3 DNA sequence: TGTGCCAGCAGCCCTGGGGGGTTTGGGGATACGCAGTATTTT.

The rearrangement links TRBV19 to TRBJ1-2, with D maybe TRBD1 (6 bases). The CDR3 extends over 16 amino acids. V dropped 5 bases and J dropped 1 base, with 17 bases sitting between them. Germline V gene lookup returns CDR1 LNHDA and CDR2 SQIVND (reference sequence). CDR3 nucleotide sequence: TGTGCCAGTAGTCAGGGGACACGACTTGATAACTATGGCTACACCTTC. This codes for CASSQGTRLDNYGYTF. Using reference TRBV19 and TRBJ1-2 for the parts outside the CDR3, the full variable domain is DGGITQSPKYLFRKEGQNVTLSCEQNLNHDAMYWYRQDPGQGLRLIYYSQIVNDFQKGDIAEGYSVSREKKESFPLTVTSAQKNPTAFYLCASSQGTRLDNYGYTFGSGTRLTVV.

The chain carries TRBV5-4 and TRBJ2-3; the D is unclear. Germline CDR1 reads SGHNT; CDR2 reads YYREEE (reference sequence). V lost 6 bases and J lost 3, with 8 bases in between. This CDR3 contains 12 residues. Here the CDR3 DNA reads TGTGCCAGCAACCGAGATACAGATACGCAGTATTTT. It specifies CASNRDTDTQYF.

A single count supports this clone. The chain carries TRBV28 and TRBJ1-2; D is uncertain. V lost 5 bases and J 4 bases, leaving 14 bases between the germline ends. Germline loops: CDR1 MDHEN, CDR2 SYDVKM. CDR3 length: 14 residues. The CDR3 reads CASSPRRRSYGYTF. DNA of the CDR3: TGTGCCAGCAGTCCGAGGAGACGGAGCTATGGCTACACCTTC.

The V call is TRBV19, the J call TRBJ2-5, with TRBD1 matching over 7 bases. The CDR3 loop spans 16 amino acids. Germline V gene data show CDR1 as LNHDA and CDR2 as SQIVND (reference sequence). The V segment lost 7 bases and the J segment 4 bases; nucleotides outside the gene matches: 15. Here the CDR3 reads CASIPGEGASRETQYF. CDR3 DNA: TGTGCCAGTATCCCAGGCGAGGGGGCAAGTAGAGAGACCCAGTACTTC.

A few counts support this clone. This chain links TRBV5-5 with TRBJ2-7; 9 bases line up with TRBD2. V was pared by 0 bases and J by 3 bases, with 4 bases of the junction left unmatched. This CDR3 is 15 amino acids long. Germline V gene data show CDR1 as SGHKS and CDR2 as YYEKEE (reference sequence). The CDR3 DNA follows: TGTGCCAGCAGCTTGGGGCTAGCGGGACTCTACGAGCAGTACTTC. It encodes CASSLGLAGLYEQYF.

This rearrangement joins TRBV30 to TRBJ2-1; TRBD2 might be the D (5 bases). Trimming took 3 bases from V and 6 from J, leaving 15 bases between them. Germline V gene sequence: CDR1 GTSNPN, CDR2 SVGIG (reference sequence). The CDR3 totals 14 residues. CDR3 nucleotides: TGTGCCTGGAGAGGTGCCGACTACAGCAATGAGCAGTTCTTC. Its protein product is CAWRGADYSNEQFF.

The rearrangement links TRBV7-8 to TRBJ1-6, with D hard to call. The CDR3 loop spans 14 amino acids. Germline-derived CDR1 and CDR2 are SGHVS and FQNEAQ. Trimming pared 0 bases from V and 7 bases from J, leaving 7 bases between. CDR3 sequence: CASSLAQQNSPLHF. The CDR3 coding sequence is TGTGCCAGCAGCTTAGCCCAACAGAATTCACCCCTCCACTTT.

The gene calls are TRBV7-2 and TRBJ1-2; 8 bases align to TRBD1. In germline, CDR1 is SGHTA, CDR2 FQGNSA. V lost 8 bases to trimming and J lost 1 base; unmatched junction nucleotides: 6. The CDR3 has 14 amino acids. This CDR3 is CASQTGAFNYGYTF. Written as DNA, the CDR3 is TGTGCCAGCCAGACAGGGGCTTTTAACTATGGCTACACCTTC.

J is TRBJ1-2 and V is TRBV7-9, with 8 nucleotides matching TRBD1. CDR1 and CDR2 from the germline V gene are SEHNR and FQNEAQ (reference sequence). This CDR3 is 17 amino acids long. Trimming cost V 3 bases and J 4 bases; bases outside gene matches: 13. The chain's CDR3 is CASSFRQGSMPSYGYTF. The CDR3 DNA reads TGTGCCAGCAGCTTCCGACAGGGGAGTATGCCTAGCTATGGCTACACCTTC.

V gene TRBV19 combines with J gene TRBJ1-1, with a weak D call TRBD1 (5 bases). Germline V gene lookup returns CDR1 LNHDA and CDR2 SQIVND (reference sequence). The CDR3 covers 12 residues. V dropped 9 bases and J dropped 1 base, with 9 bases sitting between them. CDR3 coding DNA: TGTGCCAGAGAGACAGCGAACACTGAAGCTTTCTTT. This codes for CARETANTEAFF. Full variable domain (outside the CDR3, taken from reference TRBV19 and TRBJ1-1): DGGITQSPKYLFRKEGQNVTLSCEQNLNHDAMYWYRQDPGQGLRLIYYSQIVNDFQKGDIAEGYSVSREKKESFPLTVTSAQKNPTAFYLCARETANTEAFFGQGTRLTVV.

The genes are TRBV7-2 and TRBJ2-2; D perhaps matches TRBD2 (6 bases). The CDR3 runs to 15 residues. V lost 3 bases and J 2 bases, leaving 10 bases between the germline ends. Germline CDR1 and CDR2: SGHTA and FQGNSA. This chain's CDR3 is CASSFRGANTGELFF. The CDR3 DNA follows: TGTGCCAGCAGCTTCCGCGGGGCCAACACCGGGGAGCTGTTTTTT.

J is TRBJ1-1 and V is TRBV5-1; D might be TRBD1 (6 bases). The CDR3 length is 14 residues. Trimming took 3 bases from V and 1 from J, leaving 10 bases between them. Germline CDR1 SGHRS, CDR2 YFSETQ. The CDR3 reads CASSWGTQNTEAFF. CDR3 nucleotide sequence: TGCGCCAGCAGCTGGGGGACACAGAACACTGAAGCTTTCTTT.

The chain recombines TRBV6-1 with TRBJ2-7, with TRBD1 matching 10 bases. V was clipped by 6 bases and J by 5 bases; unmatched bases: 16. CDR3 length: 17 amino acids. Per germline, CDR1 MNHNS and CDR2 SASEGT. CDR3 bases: TGTGCCAGCAGCGAAAGCCTGAGGACAGGGGGTTTGAACGAGCAGTACTTC. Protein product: CASSESLRTGGLNEQYF.

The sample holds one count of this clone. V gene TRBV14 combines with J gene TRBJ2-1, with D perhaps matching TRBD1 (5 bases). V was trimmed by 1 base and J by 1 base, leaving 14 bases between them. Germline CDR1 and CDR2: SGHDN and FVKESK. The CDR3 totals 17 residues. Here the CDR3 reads CASSQGPGLLSYNEQFF. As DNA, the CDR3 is TGTGCCAGCAGCCAAGGACCAGGGCTGTTGTCCTACAATGAGCAGTTCTTC.